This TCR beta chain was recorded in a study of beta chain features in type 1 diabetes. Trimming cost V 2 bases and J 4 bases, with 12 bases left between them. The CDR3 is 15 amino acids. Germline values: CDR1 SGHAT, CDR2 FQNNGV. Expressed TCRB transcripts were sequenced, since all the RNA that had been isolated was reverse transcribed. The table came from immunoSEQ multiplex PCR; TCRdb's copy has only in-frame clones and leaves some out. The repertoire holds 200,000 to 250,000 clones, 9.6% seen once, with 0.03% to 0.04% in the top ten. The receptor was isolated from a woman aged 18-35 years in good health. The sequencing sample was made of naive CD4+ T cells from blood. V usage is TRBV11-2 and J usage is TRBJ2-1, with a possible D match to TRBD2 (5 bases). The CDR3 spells CASSLRGQSYNEQFF. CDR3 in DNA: TGTGCCAGCAGCTTAAGAGGGCAGTCTTACAATGAGCAGTTCTTC.